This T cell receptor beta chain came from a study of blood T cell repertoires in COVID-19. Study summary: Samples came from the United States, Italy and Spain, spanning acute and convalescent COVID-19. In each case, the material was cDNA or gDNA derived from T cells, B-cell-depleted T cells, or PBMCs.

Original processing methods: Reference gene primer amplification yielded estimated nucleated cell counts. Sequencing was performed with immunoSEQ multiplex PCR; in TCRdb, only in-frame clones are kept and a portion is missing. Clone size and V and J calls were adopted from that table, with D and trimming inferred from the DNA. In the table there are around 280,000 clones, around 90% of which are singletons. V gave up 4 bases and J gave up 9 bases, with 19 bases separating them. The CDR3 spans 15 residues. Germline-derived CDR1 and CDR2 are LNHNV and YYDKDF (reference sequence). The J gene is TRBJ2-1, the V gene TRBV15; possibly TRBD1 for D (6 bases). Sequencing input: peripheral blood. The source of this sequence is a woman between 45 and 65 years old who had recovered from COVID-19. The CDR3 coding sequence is TGTGCCACCAGCAAAGGTAGACAGGTCTTGGGTGAGCAGTTCTTC. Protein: CATSKGRQVLGEQFF. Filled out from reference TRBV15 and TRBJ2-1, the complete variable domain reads DAMVIQNPRYQVTQFGKPVTLSCSQTLNHNVMYWYQQKSSQAPKLLFHYYDKDFNNEADTPDNFQSRRPNTSFCFLDIRSPGLGDTAMYLCATSKGRQVLGEQFFGPGTRLTVL.